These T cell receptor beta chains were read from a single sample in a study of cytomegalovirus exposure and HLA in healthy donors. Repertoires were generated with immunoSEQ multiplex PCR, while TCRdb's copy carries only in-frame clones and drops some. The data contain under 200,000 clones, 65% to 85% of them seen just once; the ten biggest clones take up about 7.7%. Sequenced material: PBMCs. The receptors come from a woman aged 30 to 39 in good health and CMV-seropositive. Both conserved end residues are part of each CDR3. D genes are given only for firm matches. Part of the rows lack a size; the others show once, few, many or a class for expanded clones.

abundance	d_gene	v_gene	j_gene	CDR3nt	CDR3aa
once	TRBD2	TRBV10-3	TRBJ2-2	TGTGCCATCAGCCTAGCGGGGGGGCCGGGGACCGGGGAGCTGTTTTTT	CAISLAGGPGTGELFF
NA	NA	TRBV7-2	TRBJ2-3	TGTGCCAGCAGCTTCATGCCACGAGGAGATACGCAGTATTTT	CASSFMPRGDTQYF
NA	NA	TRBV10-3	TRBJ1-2	TGTGCCATCAACCCCGAGGATGGAAATTATGGCTACACCTTC	CAINPEDGNYGYTF
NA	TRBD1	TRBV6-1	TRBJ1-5	TGTGCCAGCAGTGAAGGTCTAGGGGACAGGGTCAATAGCAATCAGCCCCAGCATTTT	CASSEGLGDRVNSNQPQHF
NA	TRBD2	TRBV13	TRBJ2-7	TGTGCCAGCAGTCTAGCGGGGGGGCAGTACGAGCAGTACTTC	CASSLAGGQYEQYF
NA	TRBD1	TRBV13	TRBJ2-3	TGTGCCAGCAGCCCCGACAGGGGAACAGATACGCAGTATTTT	CASSPDRGTDTQYF
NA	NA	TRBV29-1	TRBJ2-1	TGCAGCGTCGGTTGGACTATTTACAATGAGCAGTTCTTC	CSVGWTIYNEQFF
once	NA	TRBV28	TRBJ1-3	TGTGCCAGCACCGAATACTCCCTACGGCTTTCGAGGGGAAACACCATATATTTT	CASTEYSLRLSRGNTIYF
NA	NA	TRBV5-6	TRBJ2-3	TGTGCCAGCAGCTTACAGGCTATTACAGATACGCAGTATTTT	CASSLQAITDTQYF
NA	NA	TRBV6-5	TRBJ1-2	TGTGCCAGCAGTTACGGTCCGGGGAGTGACTACACCTTC	CASSYGPGSDYTF
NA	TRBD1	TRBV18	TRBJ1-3	TGTGCCAGCTCCCCCCAGGGGGGCTCTGGAAACACCATATATTTT	CASSPQGGSGNTIYF
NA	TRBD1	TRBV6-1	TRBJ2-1	TGTGCCACCGGGACAGCCTCCTACAATGAGCAGTTCTTC	CATGTASYNEQFF
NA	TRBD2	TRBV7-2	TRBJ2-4	TGTGCCAGCAGCTTAGAACGGCTAGCGGATCTAGCCAAAAACATTCAGTACTTC	CASSLERLADLAKNIQYF
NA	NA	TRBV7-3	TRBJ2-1	TGTGCCAGCAGCCCGACTAGTTCTGGTGAGCAGTTCTTC	CASSPTSSGEQFF